The TCR beta chain described here comes from a study of patients with pleural tuberculosis. This CDR3 spans 13 amino acids. The V end was cut by 5 bases, the J end by 2 bases, with 10 bases between. Per the germline V gene, CDR1 is MNHEY and CDR2 is SMNVEV (reference sequence). This clonotype was detected ten times or more. TCRdb re-called the reads through MiXCR, storing one row per CDR3 protein. The sample includes under 55,000 distinct CDR3 sequences, 6% to 8% seen only once; the top ten take 15% to 20%. The genes are TRBV27 and TRBJ2-7; tentative D call: TRBD2 (6 bases). This clonotype originated in a human donor with pleural tuberculosis. Here the CDR3 reads CASSSGSTYEQYF. The CDR3 DNA reads as TGTGCCAGCAGTAGCGGGTCCACCTACGAGCAGTACTTC.